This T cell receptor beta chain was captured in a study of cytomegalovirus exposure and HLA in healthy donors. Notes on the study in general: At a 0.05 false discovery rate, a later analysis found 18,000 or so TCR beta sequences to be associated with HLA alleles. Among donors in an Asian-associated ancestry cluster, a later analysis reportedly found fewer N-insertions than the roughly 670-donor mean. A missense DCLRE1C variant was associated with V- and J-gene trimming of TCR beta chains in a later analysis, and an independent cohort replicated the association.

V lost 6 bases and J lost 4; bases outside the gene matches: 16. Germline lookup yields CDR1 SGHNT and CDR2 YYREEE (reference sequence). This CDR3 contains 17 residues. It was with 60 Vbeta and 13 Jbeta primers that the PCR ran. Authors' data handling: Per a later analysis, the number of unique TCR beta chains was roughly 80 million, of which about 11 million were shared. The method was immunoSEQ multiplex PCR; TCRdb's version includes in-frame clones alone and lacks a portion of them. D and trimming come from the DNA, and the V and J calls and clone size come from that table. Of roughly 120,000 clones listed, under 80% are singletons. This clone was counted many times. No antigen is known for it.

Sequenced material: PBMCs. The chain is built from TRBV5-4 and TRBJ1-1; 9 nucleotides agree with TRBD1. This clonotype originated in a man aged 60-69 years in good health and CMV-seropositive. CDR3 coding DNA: TGTGCCAGCACCGCGGACAGGGGACAAAAGGGCGGCACTGAAGCTTTCTTT. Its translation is CASTADRGQKGGTEAFF.